The subject of this entry is one T cell receptor (beta chain). The source of the sample is a study of blood T cell repertoires in COVID-19. Germline V gene sequence: CDR1 ENHRY, CDR2 SYGVKD. The CDR3 is 14 amino acids. V gave up 4 bases and J gave up 5 bases, with 14 bases separating them. Either two negative PCRs, clearance, or symptom resolution qualified Cohort 3 donors as recovered. TCRdb keeps only in-frame clones here, not all; method: immunoSEQ multiplex PCR. The sample includes approximately 440,000 clones, around 90% of them seen just once. The genes are TRBV10-3 and TRBJ1-1, with D tentatively TRBD1 (5 bases). This TCR came from a woman in her late teens or twenties who had recovered from COVID-19. Sequencing was performed on PBMCs or T cells enriched from blood (not recorded which). In DNA, the CDR3 is TGTGCCATCAGTGTAGGAGGGGAGGGGACTGAAGCTTTCTTT. It codes for CAISVGGEGTEAFF.